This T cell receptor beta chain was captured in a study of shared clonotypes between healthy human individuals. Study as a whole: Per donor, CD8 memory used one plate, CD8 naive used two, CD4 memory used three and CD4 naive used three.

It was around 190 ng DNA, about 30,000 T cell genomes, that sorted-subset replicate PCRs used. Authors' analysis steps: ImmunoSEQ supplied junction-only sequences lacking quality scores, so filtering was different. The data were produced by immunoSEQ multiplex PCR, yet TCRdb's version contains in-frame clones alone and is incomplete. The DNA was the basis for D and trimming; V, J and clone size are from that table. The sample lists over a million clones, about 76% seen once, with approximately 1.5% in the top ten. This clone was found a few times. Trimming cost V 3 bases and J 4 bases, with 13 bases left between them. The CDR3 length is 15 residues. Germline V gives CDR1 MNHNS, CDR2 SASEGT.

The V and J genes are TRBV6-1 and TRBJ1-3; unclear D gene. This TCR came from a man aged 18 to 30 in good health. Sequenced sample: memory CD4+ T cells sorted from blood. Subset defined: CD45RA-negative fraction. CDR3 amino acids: CASSESPRGGNTIYF. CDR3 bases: TGTGCCAGCAGTGAGTCCCCCCGAGGCGGAAACACCATATATTTT.